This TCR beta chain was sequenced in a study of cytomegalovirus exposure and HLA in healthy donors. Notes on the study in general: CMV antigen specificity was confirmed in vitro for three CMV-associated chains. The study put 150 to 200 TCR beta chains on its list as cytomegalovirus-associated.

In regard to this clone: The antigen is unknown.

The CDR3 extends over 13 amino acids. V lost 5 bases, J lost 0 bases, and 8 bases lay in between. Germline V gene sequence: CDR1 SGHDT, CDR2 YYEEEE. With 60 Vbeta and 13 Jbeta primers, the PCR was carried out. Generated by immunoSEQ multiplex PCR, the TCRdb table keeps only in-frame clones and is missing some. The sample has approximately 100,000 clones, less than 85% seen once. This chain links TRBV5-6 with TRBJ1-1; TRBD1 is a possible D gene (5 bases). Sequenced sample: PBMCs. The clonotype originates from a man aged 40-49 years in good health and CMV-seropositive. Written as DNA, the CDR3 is TGTGCCAGCAGTGACAGATTGAACACTGAAGCTTTCTTT. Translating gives CASSDRLNTEAFF.